This T cell receptor (beta chain) was sequenced in a study of T cell repertoires in cytomegalovirus infection. TCRdb reanalysed the reads using MiXCR and keeps one entry per CDR3 protein. This sample has around 280,000 distinct CDR3 sequences; roughly a tenth occur once, and the top ten carry about 2.3%. The CDR3 runs 15 residues. The V segment lost 10 bases and the J segment 3 bases; nucleotides outside the gene matches: 12. Germline CDR1 and CDR2: LNHDA and SQIVND (reference sequence). The TCR sequence derives from a human donor in good health (CMV status not recorded). Some clones in this sample may be carry-over from other donors' samples. Source material: PBMCs. This sequence joins TRBV19 and TRBJ1-3; 7 bases are shared with TRBD1. CDR3 sequence (DNA): TGTGCCACCAAGACAGGGACCTCCGTTGGAAACACCATATATTTT. Its translation is CATKTGTSVGNTIYF.